These T cell receptor beta chains were read from a single sample in a study of T cells in Graves' hyperthyroidism and ophthalmopathy. MiXCR, applied by TCRdb to the multiplex PCR reads, yields one record per CDR3 protein. The data show about 620,000 distinct CDR3 sequences, roughly 17% seen once. The material sequenced was blood. Every receptor here comes from a woman aged 30 to 39 with Graves' hyperthyroidism. Both conserved end residues are part of each CDR3. D genes are given only for firm matches. Expanded clones get a size class; other rows say once, few or many, or leave the size out.

TRBJ2-1 TRBV20-1 TRBD2 many TGCAGTGCTAGAGATTGGGGACTAGGTAATGAGCAGTTCTTC CSARDWGLGNEQFF
TRBJ2-1 TRBV20-1 TRBD2 many TGCAGTGCTAGAGATCTTATAGCGGGAGACTACAATGAGCAGTTCTTC CSARDLIAGDYNEQFF
TRBJ2-1 TRBV20-1 NA many TGCAGTGTCCCAAAGTGGGACAATGAGCAGTTCTTC CSVPKWDNEQFF
TRBJ2-1 TRBV24-1 NA NA TGTGCCACCAGTGCTGAGCGGGTCTCCTACAATGAGCAGTTCTTC CATSAERVSYNEQFF
TRBJ2-7 TRBV5-1 TRBD1 few TGCGCCAGCAGCTTGGCCTCGAGGGGGCGAGGTGGCGAGCAGTACTTC CASSLASRGRGGEQYF
TRBJ2-5 TRBV5-1 TRBD2 NA TGCGCCAGCAGCTTGTTAGGGACTAGCGGGGAAGAGACCCAGTACTTC CASSLLGTSGEETQYF
TRBJ2-3 TRBV20-1 TRBD2 many TGCAGTGCTGCTGTAGCGGGAGGGCTTCCAGATACGCAGTATTTT CSAAVAGGLPDTQYF
TRBJ2-3 TRBV20-1 NA many TGCAGCCTTGATGAAGGGACAAGCACAGATACGCAGTATTTT CSLDEGTSTDTQYF
TRBJ2-6 TRBV11-3 NA few TGTGCCATCAAGGCGGCTGGGGCCAACGTCCTGACTTTC CAIKAAGANVLTF
TRBJ2-1 TRBV10-3 TRBD1 NA TGTGCCACAAAAGGGGACAGGGGCCCAATGAGCGACAATGAGCAGTTCTTC CATKGDRGPMSDNEQFF
TRBJ1-6 TRBV6-1 TRBD1 NA TGTGCCAGCAGGGCGACAGGGGGTTACGGGTCACCCCTCCACTTT CASRATGGYGSPLHF
TRBJ1-1 TRBV28 NA NA TGTGCCAGCAGTTCCCTGGAACGGGCGAACACTGAAGCTTTCTTT CASSSLERANTEAFF
TRBJ2-7 TRBV30 TRBD2 few TGTGCCTGGAGTGCCGGACTAGCGGGAGGTCACTCCTACGAGCAGTACTTC CAWSAGLAGGHSYEQYF
TRBJ1-1 TRBV2 NA few TGTGCCAGCAGTGGCAGGGAGAGGGGCACTGAAGCTTTCTTT CASSGRERGTEAFF
TRBJ1-2 TRBV14 NA NA TGTGCCAGCAGCCAGTCAGCCGGGACCTATGGCTACACCTTC CASSQSAGTYGYTF
TRBJ2-2 TRBV6-2/TRBV6-3 TRBD1 few TGTGCCAGCCAACCCGGACAGGGGAACACCGGGGAGCTGTTTTTT CASQPGQGNTGELFF
TRBJ2-5 TRBV15 TRBD1 few TGTGCCACCAGCAGAGTAGGGGGCGAGACCCAGTACTTC CATSRVGGETQYF
TRBJ2-5 TRBV5-1 TRBD2 NA TGCGCCAGCAGCCCCGGACTAGCGGGAGGCATGTTGTCAGGGGAGACCCAGTACTTC CASSPGLAGGMLSGETQYF
TRBJ1-2 TRBV30 TRBD1 NA TGTGCCTGGGTGAGGACAGGGCACTATGGCTACACCTTC CAWVRTGHYGYTF
TRBJ1-5 TRBV7-2 NA NA TGTGCCAGCAGCACCGAATCAGGGCATCAGCCCCAGCATTTT CASSTESGHQPQHF
TRBJ2-5 TRBV28 NA many TGTGCCAGCAGTTTATGGGCGGGTCAAGAGACCCAGTACTTC CASSLWAGQETQYF
TRBJ2-1 TRBV7-9 TRBD2 NA TGTGCCAGCAGCTATCTAGCGGGAGCGGCCAATGAGCAGTTCTTC CASSYLAGAANEQFF
TRBJ1-5 TRBV28 NA many TGTGCCAGCAGTTCACATCAGCCCCAGCATTTT CASSSHQPQHF
TRBJ1-3 TRBV5-1 TRBD1 NA TGCGCCAGCAGCACCGGACAGACAGGGACCTCTGGAAACACCATATATTTT CASSTGQTGTSGNTIYF
TRBJ2-1 TRBV7-2 NA many TGTGCCAGCAGCTTCCATGATGAGCAGTTCTTC CASSFHDEQFF
TRBJ2-2 TRBV11-2 TRBD1 NA TGCGCCAGCAGCCCCCGGGACAGGGAACCCGGGGAGCTGTTTTTT CASSPRDREPGELFF
TRBJ2-2 TRBV18 TRBD2 few TGTGCCAGCTCATCATTTTCTAGCGGGCCCACCGGGGAGCTGTTTTTT CASSSFSSGPTGELFF
TRBJ1-5 TRBV6-1 NA many TGTGCCAGCAGGCGCGACAGAAATCAGCCCCAGCATTTT CASRRDRNQPQHF
TRBJ2-5 TRBV4-1 TRBD2 few TGTGCCAGCAGCCAGGGACTAGGGGAAGAGACCCAGTACTTC CASSQGLGEETQYF
TRBJ2-3 TRBV6-1 NA few TGTGCCAGCAGACCCAGCGGGCGCACAGATACGCAGTATTTT CASRPSGRTDTQYF
TRBJ2-1 TRBV11-3 TRBD2 few TGTGCCAGCAGCTTAGGGGCCAAGCGGGACCACAATGAGCAGTTCTTC CASSLGAKRDHNEQFF
TRBJ1-4 TRBV28 NA few TGTGCCAGCAGTGGGGTTGGTGAAAAACTGTTTTTT CASSGVGEKLFF
TRBJ2-1 TRBV6-2/TRBV6-3 NA many TGTGCCAGCACCTATGCTTGGACGGGTTCCAATGAGCAGTTCTTC CASTYAWTGSNEQFF
TRBJ2-7 TRBV12-3/TRBV12-4 NA many TGTGCCAGCAGCTATACCGGGACCCGTCAGTACGAGCAGTACTTC CASSYTGTRQYEQYF
TRBJ2-1 TRBV9 NA NA TGTGCCAGCAGCGTCTCAGGGACTTCGGCTTACAATGAGCAGTTCTTC CASSVSGTSAYNEQFF
TRBJ1-1 TRBV5-1 NA many TGCGCCAGCAGCTTGGACAGTTTTAACACTGAAGCTTTCTTT CASSLDSFNTEAFF
TRBJ2-7 TRBV2 NA NA TGTGCCAGCAGTGAGGGACCGGCTAGAGAAAATTTCTACGAGCAGTACTTC CASSEGPARENFYEQYF
TRBJ1-6 TRBV19 NA NA TGTGCCAGTAGTATAGGAGGAAGTTCCTATAATTCACCCCTCCACTTT CASSIGGSSYNSPLHF
TRBJ2-7 TRBV27 NA NA TGTGCCAGCAGTTTAAGGGGGTTAGGGGTTCTCTCCTACGAGCAGTACTTC CASSLRGLGVLSYEQYF
TRBJ2-1 TRBV20-1 TRBD2 NA TGCAGTGCGCTTGGGACTAGCGGGAGGCCTAATGAGCAGTTCTTC CSALGTSGRPNEQFF
TRBJ2-2 TRBV24-1 TRBD2 few TGTGCCACCATGGCGGGAGCGAACACCGGGGAGCTGTTTTTT CATMAGANTGELFF
TRBJ1-6 TRBV7-2 NA NA TGTGCCAGCAGCTTCACGGTTCAGAATTCACCCCTCCACTTT CASSFTVQNSPLHF
TRBJ1-5 TRBV12-3/TRBV12-4 NA few TGTGCCAGCACCCGGGGCAGGGCCCAGCCCCAGCATTTT CASTRGRAQPQHF
TRBJ2-1 TRBV11-3 NA many TGTGCCAGCAGCTTAGGACGGGGGAGCAATGAGCAGTTCTTC CASSLGRGSNEQFF
TRBJ2-3 TRBV6-4 NA NA TGTGCCAGCAGTGACACCTTCACAGATACACAGTATTTT CASSDTFTDTQYF
TRBJ2-1 TRBV12-3/TRBV12-4 TRBD2 many TGTGCCAGCAGTCGGGGGGCTAGCGGGAGGATCGGTGAGCAGTTCTTC CASSRGASGRIGEQFF
TRBJ2-2 TRBV19 NA few TGTGCCAGTAACCCAAGGGTGGACACCGGGGAGCTGTTTTTT CASNPRVDTGELFF
TRBJ2-4 TRBV6-5 NA NA TGTGCCAGCAGTTACTCTATCCGGGCCAACAAAAACATTCAGTACTTC CASSYSIRANKNIQYF
TRBJ1-1 TRBV19 NA NA TGTGCCAGTAGTGCTCAGGGATCGGGGACTGAAGCTTTCTTT CASSAQGSGTEAFF
TRBJ2-7 TRBV20-1 TRBD2 NA TGCAGTGCCCAGAGGGCGGGAGAAAGTTACGAGCAGTACTTC CSAQRAGESYEQYF
TRBJ2-1 TRBV18 NA many TGTGCCAGCTCACCACGGGCAGGGCCGAACAATGAGCAGTTCTTC CASSPRAGPNNEQFF
TRBJ2-7 TRBV6-1 TRBD1 NA TGTGCCAGCATCAGAGGACAGGGTCCCTACGAGCAGTACTTC CASIRGQGPYEQYF
TRBJ2-7 TRBV2 TRBD2 many TGTGCCAGCAGTGACCAACTAGCGGGTTGGTACGAGCAGTACTTC CASSDQLAGWYEQYF
TRBJ2-1 TRBV30 NA many TGTGCCTGGAGTCGTGGGGGGATCAATGAGCAGTTCTTC CAWSRGGINEQFF
TRBJ2-1 TRBV3-1 NA NA TGTGCCAGCAGCCAAGCTAGGGGGTCCTACAATGAGCAGTTCTTC CASSQARGSYNEQFF
TRBJ1-1 TRBV29-1 TRBD1 few TGCAGCGTCCGTGGACAGGTAGATGAAGCTTTCTTT CSVRGQVDEAFF